Below, 17 T cell receptor beta chains from the same sample are listed, as sequenced in a study of blood T cell repertoires in COVID-19. The method was immunoSEQ multiplex PCR; TCRdb's version includes in-frame clones alone and lacks a portion of them. Here the sample spans hundreds of thousands of clones, about 86% being singletons. Sequenced sample: peripheral blood. These receptors originate from a woman in her 70s with COVID-19, enrolled during active disease.

The chain uses TRBV24-1 and TRBJ2-2; D is possibly TRBD1 (5 bases). Looked up from germline, CDR1 is KGHDR and CDR2 is SFDVKD. This CDR3 has 15 residues. V lost 2 bases to trimming and J lost 4 bases, with 10 bases between them. This CDR3 is CATSDSTEATGELFF. The CDR3 DNA reads as TGTGCCACCAGTGATTCGACAGAAGCCACCGGGGAGCTGTTTTTT.

This chain links TRBV6-1 with TRBJ1-4; weak D call: TRBD1 (6 bases). This CDR3 spans 14 amino acids. Germline V gives CDR1 MNHNS, CDR2 SASEGT. V lost 7 bases and J 8 bases, leaving 17 bases between the germline ends. The DNA of the CDR3 is TGTGCCAGCAACGAGGGGGGGAGAGGAGAAAAACTGTTTTTT. This encodes CASNEGGRGEKLFF.

The V call is TRBV4-3, the J call TRBJ1-2; TRBD1 is a possible D gene (6 bases). Trimming took off 4 bases at V and 5 bases at J, with 20 bases between the two ends. Germline CDR1 is LGHNA and CDR2 is YSLEER. The CDR3 totals 16 residues. CDR3 region: CASSPSTGSVIYGYTF. DNA of the CDR3: TGCGCCAGCAGCCCCTCTACAGGGTCAGTAATTTATGGCTACACCTTC.

The chain couples TRBV24-1 to TRBJ1-5, with 7 bases aligning to TRBD1. This CDR3 has 16 amino acids. V trimming: 4 bases; J trimming: 4 bases; junction bases outside the gene matches: 9. CDR1 KGHDR and CDR2 SFDVKD come from the germline V gene. Here the CDR3 reads CATSDGTAGINQPQHF. The CDR3 region has the DNA TGTGCCACCAGTGACGGGACAGCTGGCATTAATCAGCCCCAGCATTTT.

The J gene is TRBJ1-4, the V gene TRBV5-3, with D uncertain. TRBV5-3 is placed among ORFs of uncertain function. This CDR3 contains 17 residues. With 4 bases removed from V and 0 bases from J, the gap between germline ends came to 16 bases. The CDR3 bases are TGTGCCAGAAGCCTGATCCTAGGCGCTGCAACTAATGAAAAACTGTTTTTT. Its protein is CARSLILGAATNEKLFF.

The chain couples TRBV5-1 to TRBJ2-5; D possibly corresponds to TRBD1 (7 bases). Germline-derived CDR1 and CDR2 are SGHRS and YFSETQ. V was shortened by 5 bases and J by 2 bases, with 13 bases between the two germline ends. The CDR3 sequence is 14 residues long. In nucleotides, the CDR3 is TGCGCCAGCAGTTATGCAGGGGGGCAAGAGACCCAGTACTTC. It specifies CASSYAGGQETQYF.

The genes are TRBV9 and TRBJ1-1; maybe TRBD1 (6 bases). The CDR3 runs 16 residues. V was shortened by 0 bases and J by 5 bases, with 17 bases between the two germline ends. CDR1 is SGDLS, CDR2 YYNGEE, per germline. Written as DNA, the CDR3 is TGTGCCAGCAGCGTAGGGTGGGGGCTGATGGGGACTGAAGCTTTCTTT. This gives the protein CASSVGWGLMGTEAFF.

The V and J genes are TRBV20-1 and TRBJ2-7; TRBD2 might be the D (6 bases). CDR1 and CDR2 from the germline V gene are DFQATT and SNEGSKA (reference sequence). The V gene lost 6 bases and the J gene lost 3 bases, with 9 bases spanning the gap. This CDR3 has 11 amino acids. The CDR3 is CSAVGGYEQYF. The CDR3 DNA follows: TGCAGTGCCGTCGGGGGCTACGAGCAGTACTTC.

As concerns this clone: Other DNA variants within this sample encode the same CDR3. The V call is TRBV7-2, the J call TRBJ1-3, with 9 positions matching TRBD1. Germline V gene data show CDR1 as SGHTA and CDR2 as FQGNSA. Trimming took 6 bases from V and 0 from J; bases not matched to a gene: 3. The CDR3 length is 15 residues. The CDR3 reads CASSPTGGSGNTIYF. The CDR3 nucleotides are TGTGCCAGCAGTCCGACAGGGGGCTCTGGAAACACCATATATTTT.

J is TRBJ1-2 and V is TRBV3-1 (or the pseudogene TRBV3-2); 9 bases map to TRBD1. CDR1 is LGHDT, CDR2 YNNKEL, per germline (reference sequence). The V and J ends lost 3 bases and 2 bases, in that order; junction bases with no gene match: 7. This CDR3 region has 16 residues. The CDR3 spells CASSQRTGAANYGYTF. The DNA for the CDR3 is TGTGCCAGCAGCCAGAGGACAGGGGCGGCCAACTATGGCTACACCTTC.

The J gene is TRBJ1-1, the V gene TRBV6-6; no firm D call. The V end lost 2 bases, the J end lost 4 bases, and 11 bases lay between the germline ends. CDR1 and CDR2 from the germline V gene are MNHNY and SVGAGI (reference sequence). This CDR3 contains 14 residues. The CDR3 loop is CASSYEGGITEAFF. The CDR3, as DNA: TGTGCCAGCAGTTACGAGGGCGGAATCACTGAAGCTTTCTTT.

The CDR3 nucleotides are TGTGCCATCAGTGATCAGTTAACCTACGAGCAGTACTTC. Its protein is CAISDQLTYEQYF. The chain recombines TRBV10-3 with TRBJ2-7; D is uncertain. Germline CDR1 reads ENHRY; CDR2 reads SYGVKD. CDR3 length equals 13 residues. V lost 3 bases, J lost 2 bases, and 8 bases lay in between.

This chain joins TRBV2 and TRBJ2-1; D perhaps matches TRBD1 (5 bases). Germline V gives CDR1 SNHLY, CDR2 FYNNEI. The CDR3 extends over 13 amino acids. The germline V and J ends were trimmed by 8 bases and 1 base, with 9 bases remaining between them. CDR3 sequence reads: CASSGPSYNEQFF. CDR3 DNA: TGTGCCAGCTCAGGGCCTTCCTACAATGAGCAGTTCTTC.

The gene calls are TRBV21-1 and TRBJ1-5. TRBV21-1 is a recognized pseudogene. This CDR3 is built from 15 residues. The CDR3 sequence: CASSKPAKSNQPQHF. The CDR3 nucleotides read TGTGCCAGCAGCAAACCCGCGAAGAGCAATCAGCCCCAGCATTTT.

This clone showed up just a few times. The chain has TRBV7-2 and TRBJ2-1, with TRBD2 matching 7 bases. Germline CDR1 and CDR2: SGHTA and FQGNSA. There are 15 residues in the CDR3. The V gene end was trimmed by 3 bases and the J gene end by 5 bases; junction bases not matched to a gene: 7. The CDR3 sequence is CASSFGRGRDNEQFF. The CDR3 DNA reads TGTGCCAGCAGCTTTGGGAGGGGTAGGGACAATGAGCAGTTCTTC.

This chain connects TRBV4-3 to TRBJ1-5; a possible D gene is TRBD1 (6 bases). Trimming stripped 0 bases from V and 3 bases from J, with 9 bases between. The CDR3 extends over 15 amino acids. CDR1 and CDR2 from the germline V gene are LGHNA and YSLEER. This CDR3 reads CASSQDSGDNQPQHF. For the CDR3, the DNA is TGCGCCAGCAGCCAAGATTCAGGGGACAATCAGCCCCAGCATTTT.

The chain links TRBV10-3 to TRBJ2-2; TRBD1 is a possible D gene (7 bases). The V end was cut by 8 bases, the J end by 2 bases, with 15 bases between. Germline loops: CDR1 ENHRY, CDR2 SYGVKD. The CDR3 extends over 15 amino acids. The CDR3 DNA follows: TGTGCCATCGGGGGGACAGCTATAAACACCGGGGAGCTGTTTTTT. It codes for CAIGGTAINTGELFF.